This T cell receptor beta chain was identified in a study of blood T cell repertoires in COVID-19 (dated by TCRdb to the early 2020s). Turning to the overall study: Samples covering the acute and convalescent phases of COVID-19 were provided by collaborators in the United States, Italy and Spain. Where available, HLA class I and class II types were obtained from metadata supplied by the sample provider rather than from assay-based typing. The samples were drawn from two sources: the first 160 participants of the ongoing ImmuneRACE study, and approximately 1,300 subjects contributed by 6 global collaborators. Deeply sampled blood TCRbeta repertoires from subjects exposed to, actively infected with, or recovered from COVID-19 were included in the dataset. The material from the prospective study consisted of cDNA or gDNA derived from T cells, B-cell-depleted T cells, or PBMCs. The repertoires were made available in a free public database intended to serve as a resource for research on the immune response to SARS-CoV-2. Sample metadata almost always included a de-identified subject ID, COVID-19 status, age in years and sex.

TCRbeta CDR3 regions were amplified from genomic DNA using the immunoSEQ Assay, a bias-controlled multiplex PCR. Under the source paper's analysis protocol: The number of nucleated cells in each sample was estimated from the amplification of reference gene primers within the assay. Sequence reads were collapsed and filtered to measure the absolute abundance of every unique TCRbeta CDR3 rearrangement. Productive Simpson clonality was computed per sample as the square root of Simpson's diversity index over productive rearrangements. The table was pulled from immuneACCESS by TCRdb, which kept in-frame rearrangements only. Such tables lose some clones; where checked, under half of the loss comes from unresolved V genes, and the rest has no known cause. The DNA gave D and trimming, while V, J and clone size come from that table. The sample table shows fewer than 250,000 clones, and about 85% are seen once. Approximately 0.69% of the sample rests with the top ten.

CDR1 and CDR2 (SGHNT, YENEEA) derive from the germline V gene. Cut back by 5 bases and 4 bases, the V and J ends lie 8 bases apart. The CDR3 goes from the cysteine to the phenylalanine over 12 residues. Only CDR3 DNA is held: 36 bases, read in frame from base 1. On this clone: Which antigen it targets is not known. Nothing much larger sits one base from this clone, and base qualities are not available.

Whole blood was collected in K2EDTA tubes by collaborating institutions according to the institutions' own protocols. For TCRbeta analysis, collaborators shipped samples in one of three forms: frozen whole blood, isolated PBMCs, or DNA extracted from either of those sample types. Study-wide findings and limitations: The quantity of clinical and demographic metadata differed by source and by participant and was supplied without curation.

The chain is assembled from TRBV11-3 and TRBJ1-1, with TRBD1 perhaps the D gene, on 5 matching bases. Source material: peripheral blood. The clonotype was recovered from a man aged 35-49 years with acute or convalescent COVID-19. CDR3 reads: CASSQDSTEAFF. The sequence in DNA is TGTGCCAGCAGCCAAGACAGCACTGAAGCTTTCTTT.